The 4 T cell receptor beta chains presented below share a single source sample, sequenced in a study of PD-L1 blockade in urothelial cancer. This sample's time point: pretreatment peripheral blood. The method was immunoSEQ multiplex PCR; TCRdb's version includes in-frame clones alone and lacks a portion of them. The data contain about 52,000 clones, approximately 72% of them singletons. Sequenced material: PBMCs, taken around atezolizumab (anti-PD-L1) treatment. These receptors all stem from a man aged 65 to 79 with urothelial cancer.

V usage is TRBV11-2 and J usage is TRBJ2-4, with 9 positions matching TRBD2. After removal of 6 bases from V and 0 bases from J, the junction contained 12 bases not matched to a gene. The germline V gene encodes CDR1 SGHAT and CDR2 FQNNGV. The length of the CDR3 is 18 residues. The CDR3 here is CASSLAGSSYIAKNIQYF. The CDR3 coding sequence is TGTGCCAGCAGTCTAGCGGGATCCAGTTATATAGCCAAAAACATTCAGTACTTC.

The chain has TRBV9 and TRBJ2-5; 8 bases fit TRBD1. The CDR3 sequence is 15 residues long. Germline V gene lookup returns CDR1 SGDLS and CDR2 YYNGEE. Trimming cost V 0 bases and J 5 bases; bases outside gene matches: 6. The CDR3 DNA is TGTGCCAGCAGCGTAGAGACAGGGGCCACGGAGACCCAGTACTTC. Its protein product is CASSVETGATETQYF.

This chain joins TRBV7-9 and TRBJ1-6; the match to TRBD1 covers 10 bases. The CDR3 covers 15 residues. Germline V gene data show CDR1 as SEHNR and CDR2 as FQNEAQ (reference sequence). Germline trimming cut 7 bases from V and 10 bases from J; bases unmatched to any gene: 10. This chain's CDR3 is CASTSFRDRGSPLHF. The CDR3 region has the DNA TGTGCCAGCACCTCATTCCGGGACAGGGGATCACCCCTCCACTTT.

The DNA for the CDR3 is TGTGCCATCAAAGGGACAGTCTCTTGGGATTCACCCCTCCACTTT. It translates to CAIKGTVSWDSPLHF. This chain uses TRBV10-3 with TRBJ1-6; 7 nucleotides line up with TRBD1. V trimming: 7 bases; J trimming: 8 bases; junction bases outside the gene matches: 11. The CDR3 is made up of 15 amino acids. Germline V CDR1 and CDR2: ENHRY, SYGVKD.